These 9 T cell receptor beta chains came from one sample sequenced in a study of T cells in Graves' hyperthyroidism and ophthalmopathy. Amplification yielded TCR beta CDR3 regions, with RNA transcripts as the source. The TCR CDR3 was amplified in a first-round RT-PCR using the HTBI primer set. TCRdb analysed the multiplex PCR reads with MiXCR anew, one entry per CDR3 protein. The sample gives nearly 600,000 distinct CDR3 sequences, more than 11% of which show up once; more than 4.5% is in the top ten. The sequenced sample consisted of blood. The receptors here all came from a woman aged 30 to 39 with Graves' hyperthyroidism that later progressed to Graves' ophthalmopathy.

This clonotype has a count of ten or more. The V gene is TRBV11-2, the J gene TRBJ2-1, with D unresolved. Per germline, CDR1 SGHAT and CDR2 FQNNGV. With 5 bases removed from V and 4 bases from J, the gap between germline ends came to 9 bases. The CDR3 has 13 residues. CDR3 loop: CASSIRTYNEQFF. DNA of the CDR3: TGTGCCAGCAGCATACGTACTTACAATGAGCAGTTCTTC.

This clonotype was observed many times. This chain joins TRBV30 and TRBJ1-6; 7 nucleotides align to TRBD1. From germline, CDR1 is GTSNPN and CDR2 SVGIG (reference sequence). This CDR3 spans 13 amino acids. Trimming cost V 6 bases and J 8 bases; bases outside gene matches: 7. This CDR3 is CACHRGGHSPLHF. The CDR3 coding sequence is TGTGCCTGTCACAGGGGAGGGCATTCACCCCTCCACTTT.

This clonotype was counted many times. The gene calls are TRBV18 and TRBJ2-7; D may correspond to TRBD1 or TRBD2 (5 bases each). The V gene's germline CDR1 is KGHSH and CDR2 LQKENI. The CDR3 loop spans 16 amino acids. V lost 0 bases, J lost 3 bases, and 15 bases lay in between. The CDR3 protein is CASSPPEGRGNYEQYF. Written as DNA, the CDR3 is TGTGCCAGCTCACCACCGGAAGGCCGGGGCAACTACGAGCAGTACTTC.

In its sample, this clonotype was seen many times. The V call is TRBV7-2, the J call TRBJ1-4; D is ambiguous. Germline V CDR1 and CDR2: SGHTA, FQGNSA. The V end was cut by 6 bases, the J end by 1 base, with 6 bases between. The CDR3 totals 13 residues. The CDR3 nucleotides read TGTGCCAGCAGGGGAAGAACTAATGAAAAACTGTTTTTT. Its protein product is CASRGRTNEKLFF.

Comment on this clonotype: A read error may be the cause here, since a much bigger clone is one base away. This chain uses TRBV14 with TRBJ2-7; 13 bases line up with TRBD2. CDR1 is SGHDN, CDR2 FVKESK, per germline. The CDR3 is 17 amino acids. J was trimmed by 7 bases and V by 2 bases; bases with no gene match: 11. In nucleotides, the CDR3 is TGTGCCAGCAGCCAATATACTAGCGGGAGGGTTTACAATGAGCAGTACTTC. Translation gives CASSQYTSGRVYNEQYF.

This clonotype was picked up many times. CDR3 amino acids: CSVAPPKGTGELFF. The CDR3 nucleotides read TGCAGCGTCGCCCCGCCTAAGGGAACCGGGGAGCTGTTTTTT. The rearrangement joins TRBV29-1 to TRBJ2-2; D unresolved. This CDR3 region has 14 residues. The V and J ends lost 6 bases and 5 bases respectively, with 16 bases between them. CDR1 SQVTM and CDR2 ANQGSEA come from the germline V gene.

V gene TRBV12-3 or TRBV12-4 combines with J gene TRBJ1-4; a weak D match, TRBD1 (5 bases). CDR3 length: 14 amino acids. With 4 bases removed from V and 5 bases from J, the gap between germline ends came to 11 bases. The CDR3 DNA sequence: TGTGCCAGCAGTTCCGGACAAGAAAATGAAAAACTGTTTTTT. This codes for CASSSGQENEKLFF.

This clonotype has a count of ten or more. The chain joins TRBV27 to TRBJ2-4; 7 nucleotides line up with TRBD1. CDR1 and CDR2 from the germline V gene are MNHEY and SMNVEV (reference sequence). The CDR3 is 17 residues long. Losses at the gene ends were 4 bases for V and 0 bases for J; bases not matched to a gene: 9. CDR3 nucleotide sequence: TGTGCCAGCAGTTCCCTACGGGACAGCTTAGCCAAAAACATTCAGTACTTC. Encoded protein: CASSSLRDSLAKNIQYF.

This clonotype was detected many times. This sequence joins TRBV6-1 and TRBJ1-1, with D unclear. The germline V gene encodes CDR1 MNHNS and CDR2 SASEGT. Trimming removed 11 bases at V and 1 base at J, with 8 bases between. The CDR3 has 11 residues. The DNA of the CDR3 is TGTGCCTCCCAGGCGAACACTGAAGCTTTCTTT. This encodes CASQANTEAFF.